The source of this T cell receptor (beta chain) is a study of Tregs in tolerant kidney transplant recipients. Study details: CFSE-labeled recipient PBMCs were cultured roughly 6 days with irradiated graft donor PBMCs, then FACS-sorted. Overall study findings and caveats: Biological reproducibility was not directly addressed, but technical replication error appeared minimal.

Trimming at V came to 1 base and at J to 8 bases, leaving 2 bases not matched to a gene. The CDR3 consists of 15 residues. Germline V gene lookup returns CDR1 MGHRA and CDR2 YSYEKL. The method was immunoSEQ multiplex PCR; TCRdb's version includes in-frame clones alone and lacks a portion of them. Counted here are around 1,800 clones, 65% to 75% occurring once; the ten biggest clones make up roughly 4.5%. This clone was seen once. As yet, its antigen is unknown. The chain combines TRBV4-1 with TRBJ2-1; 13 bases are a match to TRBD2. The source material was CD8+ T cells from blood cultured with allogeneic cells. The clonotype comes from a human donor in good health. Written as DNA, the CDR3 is TGCGCCAGCAGCCAAGGACTAGCGGGGGGCGATGAGCAGTTCTTC. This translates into CASSQGLAGGDEQFF.